This TCR beta chain was recorded in a study of tumor and adjacent non-tumor tissue in lung cancer. This clonotype has more than one count but fewer than ten. Germline V gene data show CDR1 as SGHAT and CDR2 as FQNNGV. Trimming took off 8 bases at V and 2 bases at J, with 16 bases between the two ends. The CDR3 totals 15 residues. A modified ARM-PCR protocol with three rounds of nested PCR amplified TCRbeta. In TCRdb, the multiplex PCR reads were re-called with MiXCR into one record per CDR3 protein. The sample has about 93,000 distinct CDR3 sequences; around 65% are singletons. No cell sorting was done before RNA was extracted from the tissue.

Sequencing used lung tumor tissue. This chain uses TRBV11-2 with TRBJ2-1, with unresolved D. This receptor was identified in a man between 70 and 80 years old with non-small cell lung cancer. The CDR3 DNA reads TGTGCCAGCGGCCAAGGCACTTCAACCTACAATGAGCAGTTCTTC. It encodes CASGQGTSTYNEQFF. Filled out from reference TRBV11-2 and TRBJ2-1, the complete variable domain reads EAGVAQSPRYKIIEKRQSVAFWCNPISGHATLYWYQQILGQGPKLLIQFQNNGVVDDSQLPKDRFSAERLKGVDSTLKIQPAKLEDSAVYLCASGQGTSTYNEQFFGPGTRLTVL.